The subject of this entry is one T cell receptor beta chain. This entry is derived from a study of blood T cell repertoires in COVID-19. At the level of the study: The analysed material was cDNA or gDNA that came from T cells, B-cell-depleted T cells, or PBMCs.

Assay: immunoSEQ multiplex PCR; the TCRdb copy retains only in-frame clones and omits some. The table lists approximately 360,000 clones, 70% to 90% of them singletons, with around 2% in the top ten. Clinical history reported by participants formed the basis on which cohorts were assigned. This TCR derives from a man aged 35 to 55 in a cohort exposed to, infected with or recovered from COVID-19 (not recorded which). The sequenced sample was PBMCs or T cells enriched from blood (not recorded which).

In nucleotides, the CDR3 is TGTGCCAGCAGCGCCCAAGGACAGGTAGCTAACTATGGCTACACCTTC. It specifies CASSAQGQVANYGYTF. The chain uses TRBV9 and TRBJ1-2; 7 positions agree with TRBD1. Germline V lookup: CDR1 SGDLS, CDR2 YYNGEE. The CDR3 extends over 16 amino acids. The ends lost 3 bases at V and 0 bases at J; junction bases unmatched: 8. The variable domain in full, with the rest retrieved from reference TRBV9 and TRBJ1-2, is DSGVTQTPKHLITATGQRVTLRCSPRSGDLSVYWYQQSLDQGLQFLIQYYNGEERAKGNILERFSAQQFPDLHSELNLSSLELGDSALYFCASSAQGQVANYGYTFGSGTRLTVV.